This TCR beta chain was retrieved from a study of blood T cell repertoires in COVID-19. About the research overall: COVID-19 samples, acute and convalescent, were from the United States, Italy and Spain. The cDNA or gDNA used as material had been derived from T cells, B-cell-depleted T cells, or PBMCs.

The CDR3 runs 14 residues. Germline values: CDR1 SGHRS, CDR2 YFSETQ. J lost 3 bases, V lost 0 bases, and 2 bases had no gene match. As handled by the study authors: Amplification of reference gene primers provided the estimated nucleated cell counts. Produced via immunoSEQ multiplex PCR; TCRdb's table is partial and in-frame only. V, J and clone size are those of that table, while D and trimming were read from the DNA. The table records 110,000 to 150,000 clones, more than 70% of them present only once. The TCR originated in a woman aged 55-69 years with acute or convalescent COVID-19. Sequencing input: peripheral blood. This rearrangement joins TRBV5-1 to TRBJ2-5; 7 positions match TRBD2. This CDR3 reads CASSLERGEETQYF. The CDR3 bases are TGCGCCAGCAGCTTGGAGCGGGGAGAAGAGACCCAGTACTTC.